The T cell receptor (beta chain) under discussion was sequenced for a study of T cell responses to AZD1222 COVID-19 vaccine. This clone was recorded only once. What it recognizes is unknown. The study, taken as a whole, reports: Repertoires in all cases were sampled only once the peak T cell response had passed.

The assay was immunoSEQ multiplex PCR, and TCRdb's table has in-frame clones only and misses some. The repertoire holds roughly 140,000 clones, with 75% to 95% as singletons. This CDR3 comprises 14 residues. Germline V gene data show CDR1 as SGDLS and CDR2 as YYNGEE. V trimming: 10 bases; J trimming: 5 bases; junction bases outside the gene matches: 10. The source of this sequence is an adult in good health. Sequencing was performed on peripheral blood, taken on day 0 of MenACWY control vaccination. This chain connects TRBV9 to TRBJ2-1, with 9 bases that match TRBD1. The CDR3 spells CAGSRDRVDNEQFF. The CDR3 DNA reads TGTGCCGGTTCCCGGGACAGGGTTGACAATGAGCAGTTCTTC.